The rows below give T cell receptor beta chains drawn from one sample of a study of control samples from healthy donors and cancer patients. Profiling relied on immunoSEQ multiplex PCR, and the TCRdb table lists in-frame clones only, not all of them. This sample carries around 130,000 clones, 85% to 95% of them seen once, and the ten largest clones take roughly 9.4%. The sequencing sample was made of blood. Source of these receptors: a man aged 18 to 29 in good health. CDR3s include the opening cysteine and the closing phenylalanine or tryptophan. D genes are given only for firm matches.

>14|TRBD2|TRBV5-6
CASSFRGGIGEQYF
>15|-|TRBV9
CASSARDDPNYGYTF
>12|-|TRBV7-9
CASSLGPYGYTF
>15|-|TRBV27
CASSLRNYYNSPLHF
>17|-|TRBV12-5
CASGLPGRGDRPQPQHF
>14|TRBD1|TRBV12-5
CASGLGQGLNEQFF
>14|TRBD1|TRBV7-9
CASSAGQPNTEAFF
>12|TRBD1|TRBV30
CAWWDSNTEAFF
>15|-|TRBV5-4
CASSLGSKGTDTQYF
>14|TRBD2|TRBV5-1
CASSFIGGAYEQYF
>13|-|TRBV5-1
CASSLGYSYEQYF
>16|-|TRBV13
CASSPQSGGSGNTIYF
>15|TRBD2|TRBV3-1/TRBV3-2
CASSQGAGDQETQYF
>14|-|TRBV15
CATSRGGTAYEQYF
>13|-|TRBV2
CASKGRANYGYTF
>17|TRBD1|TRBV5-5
CASSADRGRSLQETQYF
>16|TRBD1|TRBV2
CASSEARTGGLGEAFF
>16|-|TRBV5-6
CASSVIPGASSYEQYF
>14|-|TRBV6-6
CASSYQGANEKLFF
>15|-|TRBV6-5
CASSRDPGMVQPQHF
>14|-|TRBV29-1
CSYVARPTTDTQYF
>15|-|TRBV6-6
CASSYSGQGNYGYTF
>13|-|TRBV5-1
CASSLGGGGELFF
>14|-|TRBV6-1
CASSPGVSREPLHF
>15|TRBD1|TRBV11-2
CASSPGTGKNQPQHF
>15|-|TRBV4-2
CASSQSGTAPYEQYF
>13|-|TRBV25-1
CASSDSDSYGYTF
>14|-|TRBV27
CASSLAPYGQPQHF
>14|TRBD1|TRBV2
CASRDRTGMTEAFF
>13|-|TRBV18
CASSPRGNTEAFF
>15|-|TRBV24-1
CATSDSRTLTGELFF
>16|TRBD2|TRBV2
CASSEASGGAGETQYF
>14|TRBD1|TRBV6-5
CASTVTGLGETQYF
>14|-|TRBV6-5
CASSYSSRVYEQYF
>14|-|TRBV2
CASSAERARDTQYF
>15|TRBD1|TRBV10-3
CAISETGGADQPQHF
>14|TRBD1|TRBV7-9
CASSPTGYQETQYF
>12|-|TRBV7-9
CASSLANYEQYF
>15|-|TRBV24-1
CATSDLGVSGNEQFF
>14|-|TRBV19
CASSTGQNSYEQYF
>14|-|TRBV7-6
CASSSPGQSYEQYF
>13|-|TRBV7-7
CASSLVVEETQYF
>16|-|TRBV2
CASREGGDRPTDTQYF
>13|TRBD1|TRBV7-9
CASSGGQNYGYTF
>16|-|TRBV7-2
CASSLRHLIAKNIQYF
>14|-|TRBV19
CASRATDGNTEAFF
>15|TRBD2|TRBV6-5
CASARAGRSYNEQFF
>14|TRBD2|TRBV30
CAWSVLGPGGTQYF
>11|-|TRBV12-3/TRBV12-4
CASSFRGEQFF
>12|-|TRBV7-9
CASSWGTGELFF
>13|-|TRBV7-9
CASSLLYRDGYTF
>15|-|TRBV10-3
CAISESTVRNQPQHF
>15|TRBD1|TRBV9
CASSPTTGGWETQYF
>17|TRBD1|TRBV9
CASSPRGGQGAAGEQYF
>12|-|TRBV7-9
CASSSEGYTQYF
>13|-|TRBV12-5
CASGLVTGHEQYF
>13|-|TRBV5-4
CASSFMGGGGYTF
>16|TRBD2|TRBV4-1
CASSGITSGVLETQYF
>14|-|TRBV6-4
CASSAGEANSPLHF
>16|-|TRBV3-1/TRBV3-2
CASSQPTFGAWETQYF